The present entry profiles one T cell receptor beta chain with its context. This CDR3 has 13 residues. Germline V gives CDR1 SGHNT, CDR2 YENEEA. The V and J ends lost 5 bases and 10 bases respectively, with 12 bases between them. Cohorts were assigned according to the clinical history that participants reported. The sample is drawn from a study of blood T cell repertoires in COVID-19. Whole-study context: COVID-19 samples collected from the United States, Italy and Spain covered acute and convalescent phases. T cells, B-cell-depleted T cells, or PBMCs supplied cDNA or gDNA.

Original methodology: Reference gene primer amplification in the assay estimated nucleated cell counts. Sequencing was performed with immunoSEQ multiplex PCR; in TCRdb, only in-frame clones are kept and a portion is missing. D and trimming were read from the DNA, whereas the V and J calls and clone size are those reported in that table. The table has 200,000 to 250,000 clones, roughly 85% seen once. The receptor's source is a woman between 40 and 55 years old with acute COVID-19. Sequencing was performed on PBMCs or T cells enriched from blood (not recorded which). This chain joins TRBV11-3 and TRBJ1-6; no reliable D call. This CDR3 reads CASSTRTGSPLHF. The CDR3 region has the DNA TGTGCCAGCAGCACCCGGACGGGATCACCCCTCCACTTT.